This entry lists 5 T cell receptor beta chains sequenced from one sample in a study of blood T cells in healthy people across ages. Then a second PCR, running about 6 to 11 cycles, was carried out with a sample-barcoded 5' primer and a J-beta primer mix. Each CDR3 protein is one row after TCRdb ran MiXCR on the 5' RACE reads. Of 650,000 to 700,000 distinct CDR3 sequences listed, 52% are singletons. What was sequenced was blood. Every receptor here comes from an elderly woman in good health.

This rearrangement joins TRBV20-1 to TRBJ2-1; 9 bases agree with TRBD2. Unmatched junction bases numbered 10, after V lost 6 bases and J lost 4 bases. The CDR3 is made up of 15 amino acids. Germline-derived CDR1 and CDR2 are DFQATT and SNEGSKA (reference sequence). Here the CDR3 DNA reads TGCAGTGCCCCGGGAGCGGGAGGTTGGTACAATGAGCAGTTCTTC. Residues: CSAPGAGGWYNEQFF.

About this clonotype itself: A much larger clone lies one base from this, so it may be a read error. The V and J genes are TRBV5-1 and TRBJ2-7; no definite D call. Germline loops: CDR1 SGHRS, CDR2 YFSETQ. CDR3 length equals 14 residues. The CDR3 is CAGSWTRSSYEQYF. The CDR3 region has the DNA TGCGCCGGCAGCTGGACGAGGAGCTCCTACGAGCAGTACTTC.

Comments on this clonotype: Since a much larger clone is just one base distant, this may be a read error. The rearrangement joins TRBV9 to TRBJ2-7, with 7 nucleotides matching TRBD2. V dropped 1 base and J dropped 7; count of bases not matched to a gene: 11. The CDR3 has 15 residues. Per germline, CDR1 SGDLS and CDR2 YYNGEE. The CDR3 sequence: CASSVMASGYNEQYF. Here the CDR3 DNA reads TGTGCCAGCAGCGTAATGGCTAGCGGCTACAATGAGCAGTACTTC.

This clonotype has just a few counts. In DNA form, the CDR3 reads TGTGCCAGCAGCTTGGGGTCCCTTCTTCGGAATGAAAAACTGTTTTTT. Amino acids: CASSLGSLLRNEKLFF. The chain uses TRBV5-5 and TRBJ1-4; D ambiguous. V shed 0 bases and J shed 5 bases, with 14 bases lying between them. Germline V gene data show CDR1 as SGHKS and CDR2 as YYEKEE (reference sequence). The CDR3 has 16 amino acids. The variable domain in full, with the rest retrieved from reference TRBV5-5 and TRBJ1-4, is DAGVTQSPTHLIKTRGQQVTLRCSPISGHKSVSWYQQVLGQGPQFIFQYYEKEERGRGNFPDRFSARQFPNYSSELNVNALLLGDSALYLCASSLGSLLRNEKLFFGSGTQLSVL.

This clonotype has ten or more counts. CDR3 region: CASRLLAGETDTQYF. The DNA of the CDR3 is TGTGCCAGCCGCCTTCTAGCGGGGGAGACAGATACGCAGTATTTT. This sequence joins TRBV6-2 or TRBV6-3 and TRBJ2-3; 10 nucleotides align to TRBD2. CDR1 is MNHEY, CDR2 SVGEGT, per germline. The CDR3 contains 15 residues. V gave up 8 bases and J gave up 3 bases; unmatched junction bases: 8.